Below, 2 T cell receptor beta chains from the same sample are listed, as sequenced in a study of cytomegalovirus exposure and HLA in healthy donors. Vbeta (60) and Jbeta (13) primers were used in the PCR. Clones were read by immunoSEQ multiplex PCR, and TCRdb kept only the in-frame ones, dropping some. Of fewer than 250,000 clones in the sample, over 70% were seen once. The sample consisted of PBMCs. The receptors stem from a man between 25 and 39 years old in good health and CMV-seronegative.

The chain uses TRBV5-6 and TRBJ2-7; TRBD1 agrees at 10 bases. The CDR3 contains 16 residues. Germline V gene data show CDR1 as SGHDT and CDR2 as YYEEEE. V shed 4 bases, J shed 0 bases, and the junction held 7 bases outside the gene matches. CDR3 DNA: TGTGCCAGCAGCGGAGGGACAGGGGAAAGCTCCTACGAGCAGTACTTC. Translated: CASSGGTGESSYEQYF.

The chain couples TRBV29-1 to TRBJ1-6; 7 bases map to TRBD1. Germline CDR1 is SQVTM and CDR2 is ANQGSEA. The V segment lost 6 bases and the J segment 0 bases; nucleotides outside the gene matches: 8. The CDR3 contains 16 residues. The CDR3 DNA reads TGCAGCGTCTCCCTACAGGGGAGCTCCTATAATTCACCCCTCCACTTT. Translation gives CSVSLQGSSYNSPLHF.